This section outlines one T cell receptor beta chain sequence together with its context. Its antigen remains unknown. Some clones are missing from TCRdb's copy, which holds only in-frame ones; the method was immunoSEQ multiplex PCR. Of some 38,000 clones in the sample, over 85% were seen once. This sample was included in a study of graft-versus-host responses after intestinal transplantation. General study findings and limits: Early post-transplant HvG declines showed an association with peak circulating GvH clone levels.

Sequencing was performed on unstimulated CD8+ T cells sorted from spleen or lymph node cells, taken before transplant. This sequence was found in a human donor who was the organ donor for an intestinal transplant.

The CDR3 is CASSYRGRDQPQHF. The CDR3 region has the DNA TGTGCCAGCAGCTACAGGGGGCGGGATCAGCCCCAGCATTTT. This chain uses TRBV28 with TRBJ1-5, with 9 bases aligning to TRBD1. The germline CDR1 and CDR2 sequences are MDHEN and SYDVKM. V lost 6 bases to trimming and J lost 5 bases; unmatched junction nucleotides: 5. The CDR3 runs to 14 residues.